The clone carrying this TCR beta chain was counted only a few times. Its antigen remains unidentified. By way of CD45RO/CCR7/CD25/CD127/CD95/CD27, the CD4+ regulatory, stem cell-like memory, central memory and naive cells were sorted. The entirety of the isolated RNA underwent reverse transcription, so expressed TCRB transcripts were sequenced. Profiled with immunoSEQ multiplex PCR; TCRdb holds only in-frame clones, not every one. The table lists hundreds of thousands of clones, approximately 16% of them singletons. The sample originates from a study of beta chain features in type 1 diabetes. General study findings and limits: All four CD4+ subsets of Type 1 diabetes patients contained TCRB CDR3s that were moderately but significantly shorter.

The V end lost 4 bases, the J end lost 7 bases, and 10 bases lay between the germline ends. The V gene's germline CDR1 is MNHEY and CDR2 SMNVEV (reference sequence). There are 13 residues in the CDR3. This chain uses TRBV27 with TRBJ2-2; D possibly corresponds to TRBD2 (5 bases). The sequence derives from a man between 18 and 35 years old with type 1 diabetes. The source material was naive CD4+ T cells from blood. As DNA, the CDR3 is TGTGCCAGCAGTTCCACTAGGAACGGGGAGCTGTTTTTT. It yields the protein CASSSTRNGELFF.